These 12 T cell receptor beta chains originate from one sample sequenced in a study of cytomegalovirus exposure and HLA in healthy donors. The primer mix had 60 Vbeta and 13 Jbeta primers. Sequencing was performed with immunoSEQ multiplex PCR; in TCRdb, only in-frame clones are kept and a portion is missing. This table holds some 65,000 clones, just under 70% found once. The source material was PBMCs. The origin of the receptors is a woman in her thirties in good health and CMV-seronegative.

The chain uses TRBV5-1 and TRBJ1-1, with 9 bases lining up with TRBD1. The CDR3 has 13 residues. Looked up from germline, CDR1 is SGHRS and CDR2 is YFSETQ. V shed 4 bases, J shed 3 bases, and the junction held 1 base outside the gene matches. The CDR3 reads CASSRTGDTEAFF. The DNA of the CDR3 is TGCGCCAGCAGCAGGACAGGGGACACTGAAGCTTTCTTT. Full variable domain (remainder filled in from reference TRBV5-1 and TRBJ1-1): KAGVTQTPRYLIKTRGQQVTLSCSPISGHRSVSWYQQTPGQGLQFLFEYFSETQRNKGNFPGRFSGRQFSNSRSEMNVSTLELGDSALYLCASSRTGDTEAFFGQGTRLTVV.

CDR3 coding DNA: TGTGCCAGCAATAGGGGCCCCGAAACAGACAATGAGCAGTTCTTC. It yields the protein CASNRGPETDNEQFF. The chain recombines TRBV7-9 with TRBJ2-1; a possible D gene is TRBD1 (5 bases). Germline V lookup: CDR1 SEHNR, CDR2 FQNEAQ (reference sequence). V lost 7 bases and J lost 5, with 18 bases in between. The CDR3 totals 15 residues.

The V and J genes are TRBV7-8 and TRBJ2-1; D perhaps matches TRBD2 (5 bases). The V end lost 5 bases, the J end lost 4 bases, and 12 bases lay between the germline ends. This CDR3 spans 14 amino acids. CDR1 SGHVS and CDR2 FQNEAQ come from the germline V gene. Here the CDR3 DNA reads TGTGCCAGCAGCCTCCGGACTTCTTACAATGAGCAGTTCTTC. Translation: CASSLRTSYNEQFF.

The chain is built from TRBV5-6 and TRBJ2-5; D gene ambiguous. The J call could be wrong; TRBJ2-7 is a better fit for the DNA end. Germline CDR1 and CDR2: SGHDT and YYEEEE. The CDR3 is 14 residues long. The CDR3 is CASSLDPSGYEQYF. The CDR3 DNA is TGTGCCAGCAGCTTGGATCCCTCCGGGTACGAGCAGTACTTC.

V usage is TRBV10-2 and J usage is TRBJ1-2; TRBD1 matches 8 bases. J gave up 3 bases and V 6 bases, and 3 bases lay outside the gene matches. Germline assignment: CDR1 WSHSY and CDR2 SAAADI. This CDR3 has 13 amino acids. CDR3 residues: CASRMTGDYGYTF. CDR3 bases: TGCGCCAGCAGAATGACAGGGGACTATGGCTACACCTTC.

The V gene is TRBV10-3, the J gene TRBJ1-1; TRBD1 might be the D (6 bases). CDR3 size: 14 residues. The germline V gene encodes CDR1 ENHRY and CDR2 SYGVKD. Trimming stripped 8 bases from V and 4 bases from J, with 17 bases between. The CDR3 region is CAIGGLKLGTEAFF. CDR3 DNA: TGTGCCATCGGGGGCCTTAAACTGGGCACTGAAGCTTTCTTT.

The rearrangement links TRBV6-5 to TRBJ2-2; D not certain. Trimming cost V 4 bases and J 7 bases, with 19 bases left between them. CDR3 length equals 16 residues. Germline CDR1 MNHEY, CDR2 SVGAGI. The CDR3 region is CASSSGYTRLGGELFF. CDR3 nucleotides: TGTGCCAGCAGTTCAGGTTATACCCGATTAGGCGGGGAGCTGTTTTTT.

The chain joins TRBV19 to TRBJ1-2, with D possibly being TRBD1 (5 bases). CDR1 LNHDA and CDR2 SQIVND come from the germline V gene (reference sequence). Trimming stripped 3 bases from V and 8 bases from J, with 10 bases between. The CDR3 length is 12 residues. DNA of the CDR3: TGTGCCAGTAGTATCAGGGTAGGAGGCTACACCTTC. Its translation is CASSIRVGGYTF.

The J gene is TRBJ2-3, the V gene TRBV7-2; maybe TRBD2 (6 bases). Germline CDR1 and CDR2: SGHTA and FQGNSA. The CDR3 totals 16 residues. Trimming removed 6 bases from V and 2 bases from J, with 18 bases in between. This CDR3 is CASRPPGTLNTDTQYF. Written as DNA, the CDR3 is TGTGCCAGCAGACCGCCCGGGACTCTGAACACAGATACGCAGTATTTT.

V and J are TRBV5-6 and TRBJ2-7; 10 bases match TRBD1. The CDR3 has 14 amino acids. The V gene's germline CDR1 is SGHDT and CDR2 YYEEEE. With V trimmed by 2 bases and J by 4 bases, 3 bases remained unmatched. The CDR3 is CASSFGQGGYEQYF. CDR3 nucleotide sequence: TGTGCCAGCAGCTTTGGACAGGGGGGATACGAGCAGTACTTC. Combining the CDR3 with reference TRBV5-6 and TRBJ2-7 gives the whole variable domain DAGVTQSPTHLIKTRGQQVTLRCSPKSGHDTVSWYQQALGQGPQFIFQYYEEEERQRGNFPDRFSGHQFPNYSSELNVNALLLGDSALYLCASSFGQGGYEQYFGPGTRLTVT.

This sequence joins TRBV19 and TRBJ1-5; 8 bases are a match to TRBD1. The CDR3 covers 15 residues. CDR1 and CDR2 (germline): LNHDA, SQIVND (reference sequence). Unmatched junction bases numbered 9, after V lost 5 bases and J lost 6 bases. CDR3 nucleotides: TGTGCCAGTAGTCCAAGGACAGGGACGAGTCAGCCCCAGCATTTT. Its translation: CASSPRTGTSQPQHF.

This chain connects TRBV5-1 to TRBJ1-3; weak D call: TRBD1 (6 bases). Trimming removed 4 bases from V and 1 base from J, with 9 bases in between. This CDR3 comprises 14 residues. Germline CDR1 is SGHRS and CDR2 is YFSETQ. For the CDR3, the DNA is TGCGCCAGCAGCGTTGGGACATCTGGAAACACCATATATTTT. This codes for CASSVGTSGNTIYF.